This TCR beta chain was identified in a study of CD8 T cells in ankylosing spondylitis. Study-level results: Earlier reports found some motif variants in synovial fluid and blood in reactive arthritis. Ankylosing spondylitis blood seemed to carry a telltale TCR beta motif made of several highly homologous variants. Disease-linked clones were reportedly significantly enriched in matched ankylosing spondylitis synovial fluid.

One entry per CDR3 protein results from TCRdb running MiXCR on the 5' RACE reads. The repertoire has 150,000 to 200,000 distinct CDR3 sequences, about 9.9% of them found once; the top ten carry 25% to 30%. As regards this clonotype: The antigen is unknown.

Germline CDR1 and CDR2: LNHNV and YYDKDF (reference sequence). Trimming removed 1 base from V and 4 bases from J, with 10 bases in between. The CDR3 runs to 15 residues. The V call is TRBV15, the J call TRBJ2-2, with D possibly being TRBD2 (5 bases). The clonotype originates from a male donor with ankylosing spondylitis or in good health (not recorded which). Specimen: blood, either unsorted or a sorted T cell fraction (not recorded which). The DNA of the CDR3 is TGTGCCACCAGCAGAGCTTGGGAGAGCACCGGGGAGCTGTTTTTT. Translating gives CATSRAWESTGELFF.